Each of the 6 T cell receptor beta chains below was sequenced from the same sample in a study of T cell responses to AZD1222 COVID-19 vaccine. TCRdb's copy holds only in-frame clones and misses some; the assay was immunoSEQ multiplex PCR. This table holds about 93,000 clones, around 85% found once. Specimen: peripheral blood, collected on day 0 of AZD1222 vaccination. These receptors all stem from an adult in good health.

The chain has TRBV12-3 or TRBV12-4 and TRBJ2-7, with D tentatively TRBD1 (6 bases). The CDR3 has 13 amino acids. V was cut by 5 bases and J by 6 bases, with 14 bases left in between. CDR3 in amino acids: CASSRLQGREQYF. In DNA, the CDR3 is TGTGCCAGCAGTCGGTTACAGGGTCGCGAGCAGTACTTC.

The chain recombines TRBV4-1 with TRBJ2-1; D tentatively reads TRBD1 or TRBD2 (6 bases each). The CDR3 length is 16 residues. The V end lost 1 base, the J end lost 7 bases, and 17 bases lay between the germline ends. The V gene's germline CDR1 is MGHRA and CDR2 YSYEKL. CDR3 nucleotide sequence: TGCGCCAGCAGCCAAGTGCTAGAGGGGGGATGGAATGAGCAGTTCTTC. It is translated as CASSQVLEGGWNEQFF.

V usage is TRBV27 and J usage is TRBJ2-2; maybe TRBD1 (7 bases). Deletions cut 5 bases from V and 3 bases from J, with 16 bases between. The CDR3 has 16 residues. Per germline, CDR1 MNHEY and CDR2 SMNVEV (reference sequence). This CDR3 is CASSGPGGRDTGELFF. CDR3 DNA: TGTGCCAGCAGTGGCCCAGGGGGGCGTGACACCGGGGAGCTGTTTTTT.

The chain combines TRBV19 with TRBJ2-4; tentatively, D is TRBD1 (6 bases). V was pared by 4 bases and J by 2 bases, with 12 bases between. Per the germline V gene, CDR1 is LNHDA and CDR2 is SQIVND (reference sequence). The CDR3 is 15 residues long. The CDR3 region has the DNA TGTGCCAGTAGTAGGCGACAGGAAACCAAAAACATTCAGTACTTC. Translation gives CASSRRQETKNIQYF.

This sequence joins TRBV27 and TRBJ1-5; TRBD1 agrees at 7 bases. V trimming: 5 bases; J trimming: 6 bases; junction bases outside the gene matches: 4. From germline, CDR1 is MNHEY and CDR2 SMNVEV (reference sequence). There are 13 residues in the CDR3. The CDR3, as DNA: TGTGCCAGCAGTACGACAGGGCTTCAGCCCCAGCATTTT. The encoded protein is CASSTTGLQPQHF.

The rearrangement links TRBV3-1 (or the pseudogene TRBV3-2) to TRBJ1-2; D uncertain. Germline assignment: CDR1 LGHDT and CDR2 YNNKEL (reference sequence). The CDR3 contains 16 residues. V lost 2 bases to trimming and J lost 1 base, with 14 bases between them. The CDR3 bases are TGTGCCAGCAGCCAACTTGAGGTTGGAGGTAACTATGGCTACACCTTC. Its protein product is CASSQLEVGGNYGYTF.